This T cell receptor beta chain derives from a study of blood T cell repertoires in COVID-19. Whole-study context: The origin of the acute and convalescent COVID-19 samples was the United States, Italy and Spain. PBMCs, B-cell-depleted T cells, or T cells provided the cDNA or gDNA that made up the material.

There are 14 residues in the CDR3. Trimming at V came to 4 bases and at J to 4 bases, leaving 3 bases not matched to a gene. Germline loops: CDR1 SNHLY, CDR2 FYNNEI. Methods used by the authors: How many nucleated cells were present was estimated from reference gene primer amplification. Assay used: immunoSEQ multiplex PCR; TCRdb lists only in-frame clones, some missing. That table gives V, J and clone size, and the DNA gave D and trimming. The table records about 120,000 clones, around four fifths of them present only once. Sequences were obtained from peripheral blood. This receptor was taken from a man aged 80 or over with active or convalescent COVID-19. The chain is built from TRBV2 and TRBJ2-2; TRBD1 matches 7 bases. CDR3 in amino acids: CASSGTGPTGELFF. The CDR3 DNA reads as TGTGCCAGCAGTGGGACAGGACCCACCGGGGAGCTGTTTTTT.